The 14 T cell receptor beta chains in this list originate from one sample, sequenced in a study of blood T cell repertoires in COVID-19 (dated by TCRdb to about 2020). The method behind the library was the immunoSEQ multiplex PCR assay. TCRdb's version of the immuneACCESS table is confined to in-frame rearrangements and falls short of the full clone set. An unresolved V gene accounts for under half of the shortfall where checked; the remainder is of unknown origin. This sample is represented by fewer than 150,000 clones; more than 60% of them were singletons. The ten largest clones represent 2.5% of the sample. Sequencing was carried out using peripheral blood. These receptors all come from a man aged 50-59 years with acute or convalescent COVID-19.

This clone was detected a few times. This specimen includes other DNA sequences encoding the same CDR3. CDR3 region: CAWSLSGGYGYTF. The CDR3 region has the DNA TGTGCCTGGAGCCTCTCAGGGGGCTATGGCTACACCTTC. The chain uses TRBV30 and TRBJ1-2; TRBD1 matches 7 bases. The CDR3 has 13 residues. V was clipped by 3 bases and J by 4 bases; unmatched bases: 5. CDR1 and CDR2 (germline): GTSNPN, SVGIG (reference sequence).

This clone appeared once. The chain is built from TRBV5-1 and TRBJ1-4; D may be TRBD1 (5 bases). From germline, CDR1 is SGHRS and CDR2 YFSETQ. The length of the CDR3 is 14 residues. The V end was cut by 5 bases, the J end by 7 bases, with 15 bases between. The CDR3 is CASSPQGTGEKLFF. The DNA of the CDR3 is TGCGCCAGCAGTCCGCAGGGTACAGGTGAAAAACTGTTTTTT.

This clone showed up just a few times. Other DNA sequences within the sample encode an identical CDR3. The chain employs TRBV15 and TRBJ2-1; D gene ambiguous. The CDR3 is made up of 14 amino acids. Trimming took off 0 bases at V and 5 bases at J, with 8 bases between the two ends. Germline-derived CDR1 and CDR2 are LNHNV and YYDKDF (reference sequence). The CDR3 nucleotides read TGTGCCACCAGCAGAGAAGGAACAGACAATGAGCAGTTCTTC. It translates to CATSREGTDNEQFF.

Written as DNA, the CDR3 is TGTGCCAGCAGTCCTGGACAGGGGAGTCAGCCCCAGCATTTT. It encodes CASSPGQGSQPQHF. The V call is TRBV28, the J call TRBJ1-5; 9 nucleotides line up with TRBD1. The J segment lost 6 bases and the V segment lost 5 bases, leaving 5 bases of the junction unmatched. The CDR3 spans 14 residues. CDR1 is MDHEN and CDR2 is SYDVKM in the germline V gene.

The rearrangement joins TRBV28 to TRBJ1-5; the D gene is possibly TRBD1 (6 bases). This CDR3 has 14 residues. Germline V gene lookup returns CDR1 MDHEN and CDR2 SYDVKM. Trimming cost V 7 bases and J 5 bases, with 15 bases left between them. The DNA of the CDR3 is TGTGCCAGCACCGCAACAGGGAGTTATCAGCCCCAGCATTTT. Amino acid sequence: CASTATGSYQPQHF.

This chain uses TRBV9 with TRBJ2-2; D is uncertain. Trimming left V 0 bases short and J 4 bases short, with 13 bases between. In germline, CDR1 is SGDLS, CDR2 YYNGEE. The CDR3 contains 16 residues. The CDR3 region has the DNA TGTGCCAGCAGCGTAGCTACTCTTGAGGCCACCGGGGAGCTGTTTTTT. As protein: CASSVATLEATGELFF.

The chain links TRBV24-1 to TRBJ2-7; 10 nucleotides line up with TRBD2. V lost 2 bases, J lost 6 bases, and 6 bases stayed unmatched. Germline CDR1 and CDR2: KGHDR and SFDVKD. This CDR3 comprises 15 residues. The CDR3 protein is CATSDSSGSRPEQYF. DNA of the CDR3: TGTGCCACCAGTGATTCTAGCGGGAGTAGACCCGAGCAGTACTTC.

The V and J genes are TRBV7-8 and TRBJ2-7; TRBD2 is a possible D gene (5 bases). The germline V gene encodes CDR1 SGHVS and CDR2 FQNEAQ. V lost 2 bases to trimming and J lost 6 bases, with 17 bases between them. This CDR3 is 15 amino acids long. CDR3 residues: CASSLRRERSGEQYF. CDR3 sequence (DNA): TGTGCCAGCAGCTTACGGCGCGAGCGGTCGGGCGAGCAGTACTTC.

The chain is built from TRBV27 and TRBJ1-2; 7 nucleotides align to TRBD1. With V trimmed by 6 bases and J by 0 bases, 7 bases remained unmatched. This CDR3 has 15 amino acids. Germline V CDR1 and CDR2: MNHEY, SMNVEV (reference sequence). CDR3 sequence (DNA): TGTGCCAGCAGCTTAGCGGGGACAGCTAACTATGGCTACACCTTC. Translating it yields CASSLAGTANYGYTF.

The chain links TRBV7-3 to TRBJ1-1; D gene uncertain. CDR1 and CDR2 from the germline V gene are SGHTA and FQGTGA. Trimming removed 5 bases from V and 3 bases from J, with 10 bases in between. The CDR3 sequence is 13 residues long. The CDR3 sequence: CASSLLVDTEAFF. The CDR3 bases are TGTGCCAGCAGCCTGTTAGTGGACACTGAAGCTTTCTTT.

This chain uses TRBV6-2 or TRBV6-3 with TRBJ2-7; tentative D call: TRBD1 (6 bases). Trimming cost V 5 bases and J 4 bases, with 9 bases left between them. The CDR3 covers 12 residues. CDR1 is MNHEY, CDR2 SVGEGT, per germline. The CDR3 spells CASSAQGYEQYF. The CDR3 nucleotides read TGTGCCAGCAGTGCTCAGGGGTACGAGCAGTACTTC.

The chain links TRBV6-5 to TRBJ1-2, with D possibly being TRBD1 (6 bases). This CDR3 is built from 15 residues. Germline assignment: CDR1 MNHEY and CDR2 SVGAGI. Between the trimmed V and J ends, which lost 2 bases and 3 bases, there was a span of 13 bases. CDR3 region: CASSYSVGGDYGYTF. The CDR3 DNA reads TGTGCCAGCAGTTACAGTGTAGGGGGAGACTATGGCTACACCTTC.

This clone was detected many times. The chain recombines TRBV29-1 with TRBJ1-2; D possibly corresponds to TRBD1 (6 bases). CDR1 SQVTM and CDR2 ANQGSEA come from the germline V gene. The CDR3 spans 12 residues. With 3 bases removed from V and 5 bases from J, the gap between germline ends came to 10 bases. CDR3 residues: CSVDRQGYGYTF. The CDR3 nucleotides are TGCAGCGTTGATCGGCAGGGGTATGGCTACACCTTC.

The chain recombines TRBV30 with TRBJ1-2, with D possibly being TRBD1 (5 bases). Germline CDR1 is GTSNPN and CDR2 is SVGIG (reference sequence). The CDR3 is 13 residues long. V was trimmed by 2 bases and J by 4 bases, leaving 11 bases between them. The CDR3 sequence: CAWSPTERYGYTF. Written as DNA, the CDR3 is TGTGCCTGGAGTCCGACAGAGCGCTATGGCTACACCTTC. The variable domain in full, with the rest retrieved from reference TRBV30 and TRBJ1-2, is SQTIHQWPATLVQPVGSPLSLECTVEGTSNPNLYWYRQAAGRGLQLLFYSVGIGQISSEVPQNLSASRPQDRQFILSSKKLLLSDSGFYLCAWSPTERYGYTFGSGTRLTVV.